The rows below give T cell receptor beta chains drawn from one sample of a study of T cell repertoires in cytomegalovirus infection. Each CDR3 protein gets one entry after TCRdb re-called the reads with MiXCR. The top ten hold 59% of the sample, which has around 200,000 distinct CDR3 sequences, around two fifths seen once. Their target antigens are unknown. The sequencing used CD8+ T cells from cultured PBMCs, collected from culture after CMV antigen stimulation. All receptors come from a human donor in good health (CMV status not recorded). Some clones in this sample may be carry-over from other donors' samples. Both conserved end residues are part of each CDR3. Rows give clone size only sometimes, using once, few, many, or a class for an expanded clone.

clone size	V gene	J gene	CDR3 protein
.	TRBV2	TRBJ2-7	CARGQGLYEQYF
.	TRBV4-1	TRBJ1-2	CASSQVWGQGATSGYTF
many	TRBV7-8	TRBJ1-2	CASSLEPGTADGYTF
few	TRBV6-2/TRBV6-3	TRBJ1-2	CASTKDRADGYTF
.	TRBV27	TRBJ2-5	CASSLYRGEETQYF
.	TRBV7-6	TRBJ2-1	CASRGAHSSYNEQFF
.	TRBV6-1	TRBJ2-4	CASRIHGLLAKNIQYF
.	TRBV5-4	TRBJ1-1	CASSLIGSATEAFF
.	TRBV5-1	TRBJ2-2	CASSEGQSQGELFF
.	TRBV6-6	TRBJ2-1	CASSYSGRDHYNEQFF
many	TRBV7-6	TRBJ1-5	CASSLGGQGGNQPQHF
.	TRBV27	TRBJ2-7	CASSWGLAGGYEQYF
.	TRBV7-9	TRBJ2-1	CASSSGDNFLSSFLEQFF
few	TRBV5-5	TRBJ2-5	CASSSPPQEIQETQYF
.	TRBV7-8	TRBJ2-5	CASSPRSNGETQYF
.	TRBV2	TRBJ1-5	CASSPGGEWVNQPQHF
.	TRBV12-3/TRBV12-4	TRBJ2-4	CASSPPTRVILAKNIQYF
many	TRBV27	TRBJ1-1	CASRTATGRDTEAFF
few	TRBV7-3	TRBJ2-3	CASSLRRQGIDTQYF
.	TRBV7-9	TRBJ2-1	CASSLGAGGPYNEQFF
few	TRBV7-9	TRBJ1-3	CASSLVSGNTIYF
.	TRBV27	TRBJ2-1	CASSPLRRNNEQFF
few	TRBV7-8	TRBJ2-7	CASSLVMDEQYF
.	TRBV15	TRBJ2-1	CATSRPPSIDQFF